Shown below are 13 T cell receptor beta chains from a single sample sequenced in a study of T cells in pancreatic ductal adenocarcinoma. No neoadjuvant therapy was given to the selected pancreatic ductal adenocarcinoma patients before their surgery. Profiled with immunoSEQ multiplex PCR; TCRdb holds only in-frame clones, not every one. In the table there are around 9,300 clones, about nine tenths of which are singletons. The sample consisted of PBMCs. The receptor set was obtained from a human donor with pancreatic ductal adenocarcinoma.

The chain couples TRBV30 to TRBJ2-7; 10 nucleotides line up with TRBD2. The trim removed 1 base at V and 6 bases at J, leaving 15 bases unmatched. CDR1 is GTSNPN, CDR2 SVGIG, per germline (reference sequence). The CDR3 consists of 17 residues. CDR3 nucleotides: TGTGCCTGGAGTGACCGTGGGCTAGCGGGAGCCTGGGGCGAGCAGTACTTC. It translates to CAWSDRGLAGAWGEQYF.

This sequence joins TRBV7-9 and TRBJ2-3; D ambiguous. CDR3 size: 12 residues. V was pared by 2 bases and J by 2 bases, with 2 bases between. Germline V lookup: CDR1 SEHNR, CDR2 FQNEAQ (reference sequence). The CDR3 DNA follows: TGTGCCAGCAGCTTATACACAGATACGCAGTATTTT. Protein: CASSLYTDTQYF.

The J gene is TRBJ2-6, the V gene TRBV5-1; D remains unclear. Germline CDR1 SGHRS, CDR2 YFSETQ. CDR3 length equals 15 residues. V lost 6 bases and J lost 0, with 10 bases in between. The CDR3 nucleotides read TGCGCCAGCACGGCAGGAAACTCTGGGGCCAACGTCCTGACTTTC. Translation: CASTAGNSGANVLTF.

The chain joins TRBV5-1 to TRBJ2-3; 10 nucleotides line up with TRBD2. V shed 3 bases and J 4 bases; nucleotides not matched to a gene: 2. Germline CDR1 and CDR2: SGHRS and YFSETQ. The CDR3 length is 14 residues. Here the CDR3 DNA reads TGCGCCAGCAGCTCGGGACTAGCGTCAGATACGCAGTATTTT. Its protein product is CASSSGLASDTQYF. The complete variable domain, with remaining parts taken from reference TRBV5-1 and TRBJ2-3, reads KAGVTQTPRYLIKTRGQQVTLSCSPISGHRSVSWYQQTPGQGLQFLFEYFSETQRNKGNFPGRFSGRQFSNSRSEMNVSTLELGDSALYLCASSSGLASDTQYFGPGTRLTVL.

The chain employs TRBV5-6 and TRBJ2-7; 11 positions agree with TRBD2. The ends lost 0 bases at V and 4 bases at J; junction bases unmatched: 6. CDR1 SGHDT and CDR2 YYEEEE come from the germline V gene. This CDR3 is built from 16 residues. The DNA of the CDR3 is TGTGCCAGCAGCTTGGTGGCTAGCGGGGGGTTTTACGAGCAGTACTTC. This sequence encodes CASSLVASGGFYEQYF. The whole variable domain, filled in from reference TRBV5-6 and TRBJ2-7, reads DAGVTQSPTHLIKTRGQQVTLRCSPKSGHDTVSWYQQALGQGPQFIFQYYEEEERQRGNFPDRFSGHQFPNYSSELNVNALLLGDSALYLCASSLVASGGFYEQYFGPGTRLTVT.

The chain has TRBV19 and TRBJ2-2, with D uncertain. V shed 3 bases and J shed 5 bases, with 16 bases lying between them. Germline V gene lookup returns CDR1 LNHDA and CDR2 SQIVND (reference sequence). The CDR3 totals 16 residues. In DNA, the CDR3 is TGTGCCAGTAGTATTTCCCCCCGGGTCCGAACCGGGGAGCTGTTTTTT. It encodes CASSISPRVRTGELFF.

The V and J genes are TRBV7-2 and TRBJ2-7; TRBD2 matches 7 bases. Germline CDR1 SGHTA, CDR2 FQGNSA. This CDR3 region has 15 residues. The J segment lost 2 bases and the V segment lost 1 base, leaving 5 bases of the junction unmatched. Written as DNA, the CDR3 is TGTGCCAGCAGCTTAGATCGCGGGGGAACCTACGAGCAGTACTTC. Encoded protein: CASSLDRGGTYEQYF.

V is TRBV7-8 and J is TRBJ1-2; weak D call: TRBD1 (6 bases). V shed 1 base and J shed 5 bases, with 11 bases lying between them. The V gene's germline CDR1 is SGHVS and CDR2 FQNEAQ. The CDR3 has 14 residues. The CDR3 region is CASSLVGGLYGYTF. For the CDR3, the DNA is TGTGCCAGCAGCTTAGTCGGGGGGCTGTATGGCTACACCTTC.

V usage is TRBV2 and J usage is TRBJ1-5; D might be TRBD1 (5 bases). The CDR3 length is 15 residues. V lost 6 bases to trimming and J lost 6 bases, with 18 bases between them. Germline lookup yields CDR1 SNHLY and CDR2 FYNNEI. CDR3 region: CASSAQRGGIQPQHF. The CDR3 DNA sequence: TGTGCCAGCAGCGCTCAGAGGGGCGGGATTCAGCCCCAGCATTTT.

This clone was detected once. The CDR3, as DNA: TGTGCCAGCAGTTATCCCACAGATACGCAGTATTTT. Residues: CASSYPTDTQYF. The chain combines TRBV6-1 with TRBJ2-3, with no clear D. The CDR3 has 12 amino acids. V gave up 5 bases and J gave up 2 bases, with 5 bases separating them. Germline CDR1 MNHNS, CDR2 SASEGT.

V usage is TRBV5-1 and J usage is TRBJ2-1, with a possible D match to TRBD1 (7 bases). Between the trimmed V and J ends, which lost 4 bases and 9 bases, there was a span of 14 bases. Germline V lookup: CDR1 SGHRS, CDR2 YFSETQ. The length of the CDR3 is 13 residues. CDR3 loop: CASSGGGKGEQFF. Written as DNA, the CDR3 is TGCGCCAGCAGCGGAGGGGGCAAGGGTGAGCAGTTCTTC. Complete variable domain (other parts from reference TRBV5-1 and TRBJ2-1): KAGVTQTPRYLIKTRGQQVTLSCSPISGHRSVSWYQQTPGQGLQFLFEYFSETQRNKGNFPGRFSGRQFSNSRSEMNVSTLELGDSALYLCASSGGGKGEQFFGPGTRLTVL.

The chain is built from TRBV5-8 and TRBJ1-1, with D unresolved. Per the germline V gene, CDR1 is SGHTS and CDR2 is YDEGEE. This CDR3 is built from 12 residues. DNA for the CDR3: TGTGCAGAAGGGAGGCAGAACACTGAAGCTTTCTTT. Protein sequence: CAEGRQNTEAFF. The whole variable domain, remainder taken from reference TRBV5-8 and TRBJ1-1, is EAGVTQSPTHLIKTRGQQATLRCSPISGHTSVYWYQQALGLGLQFLLWYDEGEERNRGNFPPRFSGRQFPNYSSELNVNALELEDSALYLCAEGRQNTEAFFGQGTRLTVV.

The rearrangement links TRBV27 to TRBJ2-5, with 8 positions matching TRBD2. Germline CDR1 reads MNHEY; CDR2 reads SMNVEV (reference sequence). The CDR3 totals 19 residues. V was clipped by 8 bases and J by 0 bases; unmatched bases: 20. DNA for the CDR3: TGTGCCAGCTTTCCCAGATCCCCTCTACTAGCGGCAAACCAAGAGACCCAGTACTTC. This encodes CASFPRSPLLAANQETQYF.